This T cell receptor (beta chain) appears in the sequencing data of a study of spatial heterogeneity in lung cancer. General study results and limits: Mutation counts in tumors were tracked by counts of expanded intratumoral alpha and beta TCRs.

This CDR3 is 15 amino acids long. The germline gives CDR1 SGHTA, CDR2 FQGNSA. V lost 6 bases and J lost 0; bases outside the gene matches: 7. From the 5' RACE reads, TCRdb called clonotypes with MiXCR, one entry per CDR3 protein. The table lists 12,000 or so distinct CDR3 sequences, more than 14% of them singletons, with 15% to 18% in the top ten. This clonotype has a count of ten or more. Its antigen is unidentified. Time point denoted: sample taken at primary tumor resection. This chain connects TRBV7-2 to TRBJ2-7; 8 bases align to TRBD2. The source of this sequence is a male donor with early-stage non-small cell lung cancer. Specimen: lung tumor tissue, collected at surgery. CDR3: CASRFAGTSSYEQYF. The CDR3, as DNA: TGTGCCAGCAGATTCGCCGGGACTAGCTCCTACGAGCAGTACTTC.